Sequencing of this TCR beta chain was carried out in a study of read filtering for tumor transcriptome and immune sequencing. Study-wide background: Mean patient age was roughly 66 years, range roughly 45 to 85; 17 male, 14 female. Per sample, TCR-region reads ranged about 4.05 to 11 million by IR-seq, roughly 85 to 1273 by RNA-seq. Study-wide results and caveats: RNA-seq captured clonotypes less deeply and reliably than IR-seq.

Bone marrow was sampled from every patient at the time of active disease. With 1 base removed from V and 2 bases from J, the gap between germline ends came to 9 bases. Looked up from germline, CDR1 is SNHLY and CDR2 is FYNNEI. The CDR3 is made up of 14 amino acids. This clonotype was picked up a small number of times. Its cognate antigen is unknown. The library was built from around 0.4 ug RNA with molecular barcoded adaptors for alpha/delta and beta/gamma chains. TCRdb reprocessed the reads with MiXCR, giving one entry per CDR3 protein. The table lists about 60,000 distinct CDR3 sequences, about 15% of them singletons.

The rearrangement uses TRBV2 and TRBJ2-7; D possibly corresponds to TRBD1 (6 bases). The sample comprised a population of CD138-negative cells sorted from bone marrow. The TCR comes from a donor at least 40 years old with multiple myeloma. This CDR3 is CASSEVQGTYEQYF. DNA for the CDR3: TGTGCCAGCAGTGAAGTACAGGGAACCTACGAGCAGTACTTC.